Listed below are T cell receptor beta chains from one sample, sequenced in a study of read filtering for tumor transcriptome and immune sequencing. TCRdb fed the reads into MiXCR, producing one record per CDR3 protein. Altogether some 80,000 distinct CDR3 sequences are present, over 9% being singletons, with the ten largest covering more than 12%. The sequenced material came from a population of CD138-negative cells sorted from bone marrow. The source is a donor at least 40 years old with multiple myeloma. Both conserved end residues are part of each CDR3. The D gene is left open where the match is weak. Rows may omit the clone size; those that give it use once, few, many or a size class.

j_call	v_call	d_call	clone_size	cdr3_aa	cdr3_nt
TRBJ2-1	TRBV2	TRBD2	.	CASSESGTSGPEQFF	TGTGCCAGCAGTGAATCCGGGACTAGCGGGCCCGAGCAGTTCTTC
TRBJ2-7	TRBV5-1	.	many	CASSFSSPYEQYF	TGCGCCAGCAGCTTCTCATCTCCTTACGAGCAGTACTTC
TRBJ2-2	TRBV20-1	TRBD2	.	CSATLGGSSGTGELFF	TGCAGTGCTACCCTCGGCGGGAGCTCGGGCACCGGGGAGCTGTTTTTT
TRBJ2-1	TRBV4-1	.	.	CASSQVTGVNSYNEQFF	TGCGCCAGCAGCCAAGTTACGGGTGTAAACTCCTACAATGAGCAGTTCTTC
TRBJ2-1	TRBV29-1	.	many	CSVEGAVNEQFF	TGCAGCGTTGAAGGGGCAGTCAATGAGCAGTTCTTC
TRBJ1-5	TRBV19	.	many	CASNNMVRQPQHF	TGTGCCAGCAATAACATGGTACGTCAGCCCCAGCATTTT
TRBJ1-1	TRBV6-2/TRBV6-3	TRBD1	many	CASGDRNTEAFF	TGTGCCAGCGGGGACAGGAACACTGAAGCTTTCTTT
TRBJ2-1	TRBV16	.	many	CASSQGRAPYNEQFF	TGTGCCAGCAGCCAGGGAAGGGCCCCCTACAATGAGCAGTTCTTC
TRBJ2-4	TRBV5-1	TRBD2	.	CASSLGLAGGVNIQYF	TGCGCCAGCAGCTTGGGACTAGCGGGAGGGGTAAACATTCAGTACTTC
TRBJ2-3	TRBV5-4	.	many	CASSPRPGSTSTDTQYF	TGTGCCAGCAGCCCGAGGCCGGGGAGCACTAGCACAGATACGCAGTATTTT
TRBJ2-1	TRBV12-3/TRBV12-4	TRBD2	few	CASSGLSGREGREQFF	TGTGCCAGCAGTGGGTTGTCGGGGAGGGAAGGTCGAGAGCAGTTCTTC
TRBJ2-3	TRBV20-1	TRBD2	many	CSARREEVLVRLATDTQYF	TGCAGTGCTAGAAGGGAGGAGGTACTGGTTAGACTAGCAACAGATACGCAGTATTTT
TRBJ2-7	TRBV11-2	TRBD1	few	CASKDREVEQYF	TGTGCCAGCAAGGACAGGGAAGTCGAGCAGTACTTC
TRBJ2-5	TRBV7-9	.	many	CASTGYLETQYF	TGTGCCAGCACGGGGTACCTGGAGACCCAGTACTTC
TRBJ2-2	TRBV29-1	.	many	CSVDGRGTGELFF	TGCAGCGTTGATGGCAGGGGCACCGGGGAGCTGTTTTTT
TRBJ2-3	TRBV19	.	many	CASTAEVTDTQYF	TGTGCCAGTACGGCGGAGGTCACAGATACGCAGTATTTT
TRBJ2-2	TRBV7-2	.	many	CASSLRATGELFF	TGTGCCAGCAGCTTAAGGGCTACCGGGGAGCTGTTTTTT
TRBJ2-1	TRBV7-9	TRBD1	many	CASSLDDRGRLVNEQFF	TGTGCCAGCAGCTTAGATGACAGGGGTAGATTAGTGAATGAGCAGTTCTTC
TRBJ2-7	TRBV2	.	.	CASSAGHRASYEQYF	TGTGCCAGCAGTGCCGGGCACAGGGCCTCCTACGAGCAGTACTTC
TRBJ1-1	TRBV29-1	.	many	CSVDVGNTEAFF	TGCAGCGTTGACGTGGGGAACACTGAAGCTTTCTTT
TRBJ2-3	TRBV7-8	TRBD2	many	CASSPSGRVADTQYF	TGTGCCAGCAGCCCTAGCGGGAGAGTGGCAGATACGCAGTATTTT
TRBJ2-7	TRBV9	.	.	CASSGPPLWEQYF	TGTGCCAGCAGCGGACCCCCGCTTTGGGAGCAGTACTTC
TRBJ2-3	TRBV5-1	.	many	CASSALGSRDTQYF	TGCGCCAGCAGCGCCCTAGGTTCGAGAGATACGCAGTATTTT
TRBJ2-1	TRBV28	.	many	CATQGPVTENNEQFF	TGTGCCACCCAAGGTCCGGTAACGGAAAACAATGAGCAGTTCTTC
TRBJ2-5	TRBV5-1	TRBD2	many	CASGYSGRDESAQYF	TGCGCCAGCGGATACAGCGGGAGGGACGAGTCGGCCCAGTACTTC
TRBJ1-2	TRBV4-2	.	.	CASSQDEGRGYTF	TGTGCCAGCAGCCAAGATGAGGGCCGAGGCTACACCTTC
TRBJ1-1	TRBV6-2/TRBV6-3	.	many	CASSYGGTEAFF	TGTGCCAGCAGTTACGGAGGCACTGAAGCTTTCTTT
TRBJ2-5	TRBV9	TRBD2	.	CASSVGSLSGWQEIQYF	TGTGCCAGCAGCGTAGGTTCTCTTAGCGGGTGGCAAGAGATCCAGTACTTC
TRBJ1-1	TRBV5-1	.	many	CASSGDGLTTEAFF	TGCGCCAGCAGCGGGGACGGCTTAACGACTGAAGCTTTCTTT
TRBJ2-2	TRBV3-1	.	.	CASSQGPTGELFF	TGTGCCAGCAGCCAGGGGCCCACCGGGGAGCTGTTTTTT
TRBJ2-1	TRBV6-1	TRBD2	many	CASSGGLAGKDEQFF	TGTGCCAGCAGTGGAGGACTAGCGGGGAAGGATGAGCAGTTCTTC
TRBJ2-1	TRBV5-1	.	many	CASSEGSYNEQFF	TGCGCCAGCTCGGAGGGATCCTACAATGAGCAGTTCTTC
TRBJ1-2	TRBV5-6	TRBD1	many	CASSLGQGVYGYTF	TGTGCCAGCAGCTTGGGACAGGGGGTCTATGGCTACACCTTC